A selection of T cell receptor beta chains follows, all from one sample in a study of cytomegalovirus exposure and HLA in healthy donors. The repertoire was sequenced with immunoSEQ multiplex PCR; TCRdb's copy has only in-frame clones and lacks some. In the table there are around 72,000 clones, 65% to 70% of which are singletons. Input material: PBMCs. These receptors were collected from a man aged 35-49 years in good health and CMV-seropositive. CDR3s include the opening cysteine and the closing phenylalanine or tryptophan. D genes are given only for firm matches. Clone size is shown for a subset of rows, as once, few, many or a class of expanded clone.

J | size | V | length | D | CDR3 | DNA
TRBJ2-7 | . | TRBV4-3 | 15 | TRBD1 | CASSQSDRGSYEQYF | TGCGCCAGCAGCCAGTCCGACAGGGGATCCTACGAGCAGTACTTC
TRBJ2-5 | . | TRBV16 | 15 | . | CASSQYANKQETQYF | TGTGCCAGCAGCCAATATGCCAACAAACAAGAGACCCAGTACTTC
TRBJ1-2 | few | TRBV6-5 | 16 | TRBD1 | CASSYSEAGGVYGYTF | TGTGCCAGCAGTTACAGTGAGGCAGGGGGTGTCTATGGCTACACCTTC
TRBJ1-6 | . | TRBV5-4 | 16 | . | CASSRRDRGGSSPLHF | TGTGCCAGCAGTCGTCGTGATCGGGGAGGGAGTTCACCCCTCCACTTT
TRBJ2-2 | . | TRBV5-1 | 15 | . | CASSSSGVNTGELFF | TGCGCCAGCAGCTCATCGGGGGTGAACACCGGGGAGCTGTTTTTT
TRBJ1-1 | . | TRBV4-2 | 16 | . | CASSQARQAMNTEAFF | TGTGCCAGCAGCCAAGCCCGACAGGCCATGAACACTGAAGCTTTCTTT
TRBJ1-2 | . | TRBV19 | 14 | . | CASSDSYKAEGYTF | TGTGCCAGTTCGGACTCGTATAAAGCAGAGGGCTACACCTTC
TRBJ2-7 | . | TRBV5-5 | 15 | TRBD2 | CASSLSSGGTYEQYF | TGTGCCAGCAGCTTGAGTAGCGGGGGAACCTACGAGCAGTACTTC
TRBJ1-4 | . | TRBV28 | 15 | TRBD1 | CASSGTGEINEKLFF | TGTGCCAGCAGTGGAACAGGGGAAATAAATGAAAAACTGTTTTTT
TRBJ1-2 | . | TRBV15 | 17 | . | CATSRFPGHTANYGYTF | TGTGCCACCAGCAGATTCCCGGGACATACTGCTAACTATGGCTACACCTTC
TRBJ1-1 | . | TRBV21-1 | 15 | . | CASSKEAGMNTEAFF | TGTGCCAGCAGCAAAGAGGCGGGCATGAACACTGAAGCTTTCTTT
TRBJ1-1 | . | TRBV6-8 | 11 | . | CASRQGTEAFF | TGTGCCAGCAGACAGGGAACTGAAGCTTTCTTT
TRBJ2-2 | once | TRBV27 | 14 | . | CASRRATNTGELFF | TGTGCCAGCAGGCGGGCCACCAATACCGGGGAGCTGTTTTTT
TRBJ2-5 | . | TRBV7-8 | 13 | . | CASSFVGEETQYF | TGTGCCAGCAGCTTTGTTGGGGAGGAGACCCAGTACTTC
TRBJ1-6 | . | TRBV28 | 16 | . | CASSHQDRGYNSPLHF | TGTGCCAGCAGTCACCAGGACAGAGGCTATAATTCCCCCCTCCACTTT
TRBJ2-3 | . | TRBV5-6 | 15 | TRBD2 | CASQTSGGATDTQYF | TGTGCCAGCCAGACTAGCGGGGGGGCAACAGATACGCAGTATTTT